These 30 T cell receptor beta chains came from one sample sequenced in a study of cytomegalovirus exposure and HLA in healthy donors. In the PCR, 60 Vbeta and 13 Jbeta primers were used. Profiling relied on immunoSEQ multiplex PCR, and the TCRdb table lists in-frame clones only, not all of them. The table lists some 150,000 clones, around 80% of them singletons. Sequenced material: PBMCs. The source is a woman aged 18-29 years in good health and CMV-seronegative.

The chain has TRBV15 and TRBJ2-4, with D perhaps TRBD1 (5 bases). The CDR3 covers 17 residues. V was shortened by 3 bases and J by 1 base, with 16 bases between the two germline ends. Germline-derived CDR1 and CDR2 are LNHNV and YYDKDF (reference sequence). The CDR3 DNA reads TGTGCCACCAGCAGGTCCCAGGGTCAGGTGGCCAAAAACATTCAGTACTTC. Protein product: CATSRSQGQVAKNIQYF.

This clone was recorded only once. The chain combines TRBV4-2 with TRBJ2-2; D gene unclear. Germline V gene data show CDR1 as LGHNA and CDR2 as YNFKEQ. Trimming removed 1 base at V and 5 bases at J, with 8 bases between. The CDR3 totals 14 residues. The CDR3 nucleotides are TGTGCCAGCAGCCAAGTCTCAGGAACCGGGGAGCTGTTTTTT. Translated: CASSQVSGTGELFF.

Notes on this clone: Other DNA sequences of this sample code for an identical CDR3. The rearrangement links TRBV7-9 to TRBJ2-7; D possibly corresponds to TRBD1 (7 bases). Between the trimmed V and J ends, which lost 3 bases and 4 bases, there was a span of 10 bases. Germline CDR1 and CDR2: SEHNR and FQNEAQ (reference sequence). The CDR3 is 13 amino acids. This CDR3 is CASSFAGGYEQYF. The CDR3 DNA reads TGTGCCAGCAGCTTTGCAGGGGGGTACGAGCAGTACTTC.

The table lists this clone with a count of one. This chain uses TRBV10-3 with TRBJ2-5; 10 positions match TRBD2. The CDR3 contains 16 residues. Germline trimming cut 5 bases from V and 1 base from J; bases unmatched to any gene: 7. Germline CDR1 is ENHRY and CDR2 is SYGVKD. The CDR3: CAISTSGKNAQETQYF. CDR3 DNA: TGTGCCATCAGTACTAGCGGGAAAAACGCCCAAGAGACCCAGTACTTC.

This clone was observed once. The V and J genes are TRBV27 and TRBJ2-7, with TRBD2 matching 10 bases. This CDR3 is built from 14 residues. V gave up 6 bases and J gave up 6 bases; unmatched junction bases: 8. From germline, CDR1 is MNHEY and CDR2 SMNVEV (reference sequence). Here the CDR3 reads CASRGAGGLFEQYF. The CDR3 coding sequence is TGTGCCAGCAGGGGAGCGGGAGGGCTCTTCGAGCAGTACTTC.

This chain joins TRBV10-1 and TRBJ2-7; 8 bases match TRBD2. This CDR3 is built from 14 residues. Trimming cost V 8 bases and J 3 bases; bases outside gene matches: 9. Germline loops: CDR1 WNHNN, CDR2 SYGVQD (reference sequence). CDR3 residues: CASARGDLNYEQYF. CDR3 DNA: TGCGCCAGCGCGCGGGGGGACTTGAACTACGAGCAGTACTTC.

The CDR3 here is CASSLRNGDYGYTF. The CDR3 DNA sequence: TGTGCCAGCAGTTTACGGAACGGGGACTATGGCTACACCTTC. The chain joins TRBV27 to TRBJ1-2; D uncertain. CDR1 MNHEY and CDR2 SMNVEV come from the germline V gene (reference sequence). The CDR3 sequence is 14 residues long. The V gene lost 2 bases and the J gene lost 3 bases, with 10 bases spanning the gap.

V gene TRBV6-5 combines with J gene TRBJ2-3; 11 bases agree with TRBD2. This CDR3 region has 16 residues. Looked up from germline, CDR1 is MNHEY and CDR2 is SVGAGI. Trimming took 3 bases from V and 0 from J; bases not matched to a gene: 2. The CDR3 sequence: CASSYSGGVSTDTQYF. The CDR3 DNA sequence: TGTGCCAGCAGTTATAGCGGGGGGGTTAGCACAGATACGCAGTATTTT.

There are a few counts of this clone. The V gene is TRBV27, the J gene TRBJ2-1, with D possibly TRBD2 on 7 matching bases. Trimming removed 2 bases from V and 6 bases from J, with 11 bases in between. The V gene's germline CDR1 is MNHEY and CDR2 SMNVEV (reference sequence). The CDR3 runs 14 residues. The CDR3 protein is CASSLGGGVNEQFF. The CDR3 bases are TGTGCCAGCAGTTTAGGGGGGGGCGTCAATGAGCAGTTCTTC.

The chain recombines TRBV7-3 with TRBJ2-2; D possibly corresponds to TRBD2 (5 bases). CDR3 length equals 15 residues. CDR1 SGHTA and CDR2 FQGTGA come from the germline V gene. With 2 bases removed from V and 8 bases from J, the gap between germline ends came to 15 bases. CDR3 protein: CASSLSGGKGGELFF. CDR3 nucleotides: TGTGCCAGCAGCTTATCAGGAGGCAAAGGAGGGGAGCTGTTTTTT.

The chain is built from TRBV14 and TRBJ2-7, with D maybe TRBD1 (6 bases). With 3 bases removed from V and 6 bases from J, the gap between germline ends came to 12 bases. The CDR3 consists of 13 residues. CDR1 and CDR2 (germline): SGHDN, FVKESK. In DNA form, the CDR3 reads TGTGCCAGCAGCCAGTACAGGGAGTCCGAGCAGTACTTC. Its translation is CASSQYRESEQYF.

The V gene is TRBV23-1, the J gene TRBJ1-5; D unclear. TRBV23-1 belongs to the ORF category, with a function that is uncertain. The length of the CDR3 is 12 residues. V gave up 2 bases and J gave up 4 bases, with 3 bases separating them. The CDR3 DNA reads as TGCGCCAGCAGTCAACCTAATCAGCCCCAGCATTTT. Encoded protein: CASSQPNQPQHF.

The rearrangement joins TRBV10-3 to TRBJ1-5, with D possibly TRBD1 on 5 matching bases. Trimming removed 8 bases from V and 9 bases from J, with 20 bases in between. This CDR3 has 14 amino acids. From germline, CDR1 is ENHRY and CDR2 SYGVKD. CDR3 protein: CAIRVGSGEGPQHF. The DNA of the CDR3 is TGTGCCATCCGAGTTGGTTCGGGGGAGGGGCCCCAGCATTTT.

V gene TRBV6-5 combines with J gene TRBJ2-7; a possible D gene is TRBD1 (6 bases). In germline, CDR1 is MNHEY, CDR2 SVGAGI. CDR3 length: 16 residues. Deletions cut 2 bases from V and 4 bases from J, with 18 bases between. CDR3 nucleotide sequence: TGTGCCAGCAGTTACGGGGAGAACAGGGACGCTTACGAGCAGTACTTC. Translation gives CASSYGENRDAYEQYF.

This chain joins TRBV27 and TRBJ1-2; 8 nucleotides match TRBD1. Per germline, CDR1 MNHEY and CDR2 SMNVEV (reference sequence). Trimming cost V 6 bases and J 7 bases; bases outside gene matches: 25. CDR3 size: 19 residues. The CDR3 region is CASSKKGDRLTPVSGGYTF. CDR3 in DNA: TGTGCCAGCAGCAAAAAGGGGGACAGGCTGACACCAGTCTCAGGTGGCTACACCTTC.

A few counts support this clone. The CDR3 nucleotides read TGTGCCAGTCAGAATCTAGGGACAGAGAATGAAAAACTGTTTTTT. This gives the protein CASQNLGTENEKLFF. The chain links TRBV5-4 to TRBJ1-4; TRBD1 matches 7 bases. Looked up from germline, CDR1 is SGHNT and CDR2 is YYREEE (reference sequence). V lost 8 bases, J lost 5 bases, and 12 bases stayed unmatched. The CDR3 loop spans 15 amino acids.

The V call is TRBV5-5, the J call TRBJ2-5; 10 nucleotides agree with TRBD1. Germline trimming cut 2 bases from V and 2 bases from J; bases unmatched to any gene: 6. This CDR3 region has 16 residues. CDR1 and CDR2 from the germline V gene are SGHKS and YYEKEE (reference sequence). The CDR3 bases are TGTGCCAGCAGCTTAGGGACAGGGGCTCCTCAAGAGACCCAGTACTTC. It yields the protein CASSLGTGAPQETQYF.

This rearrangement joins TRBV5-1 to TRBJ2-3; TRBD2 matches 8 bases. J gave up 5 bases and V 0 bases, and 5 bases lay outside the gene matches. The CDR3 covers 15 residues. CDR1 is SGHRS, CDR2 YFSETQ, per germline. The CDR3 here is CASSLGTAGGDTQYF. The CDR3 DNA follows: TGCGCCAGCAGCTTGGGGACCGCGGGGGGAGATACGCAGTATTTT.

A single count supports this clone. The chain recombines TRBV9 with TRBJ2-7; possibly TRBD1 for D (6 bases). V was shortened by 3 bases and J by 5 bases, with 12 bases between the two germline ends. The CDR3 loop spans 13 amino acids. Germline CDR1 reads SGDLS; CDR2 reads YYNGEE. The CDR3 DNA reads as TGTGCCAGCAGCGCGACAGGTCCCCACGAGCAGTACTTC. It encodes CASSATGPHEQYF. Complete variable domain (other parts from reference TRBV9 and TRBJ2-7): DSGVTQTPKHLITATGQRVTLRCSPRSGDLSVYWYQQSLDQGLQFLIQYYNGEERAKGNILERFSAQQFPDLHSELNLSSLELGDSALYFCASSATGPHEQYFGPGTRLTVT.

This rearrangement joins TRBV19 to TRBJ1-2, with 12 bases fitting TRBD1. CDR1 LNHDA and CDR2 SQIVND come from the germline V gene (reference sequence). The junction had 4 bases not matched to a gene; V was cut back by 6 bases and J by 5 bases. This CDR3 has 14 amino acids. The chain's CDR3 is CASRGDRGLYGYTF. The DNA of the CDR3 is TGTGCCAGTAGGGGGGACAGGGGGCTGTATGGCTACACCTTC.

The CDR3 spells CASSRNGRALYEQYF. As DNA, the CDR3 is TGTGCCAGCAGCCGAAACGGGAGGGCCCTTTACGAGCAGTACTTC. The chain employs TRBV5-6 and TRBJ2-7, with 8 bases aligning to TRBD2. The CDR3 loop spans 15 amino acids. Trimming took 4 bases from V and 4 from J; bases not matched to a gene: 10. Germline lookup yields CDR1 SGHDT and CDR2 YYEEEE.

The gene calls are TRBV6-6 and TRBJ1-2, with D maybe TRBD1 (6 bases). Trimming stripped 0 bases from V and 8 bases from J, with 16 bases between. The CDR3 is 15 amino acids. Germline V gene sequence: CDR1 MNHNY, CDR2 SVGAGI (reference sequence). The CDR3 sequence: CASSYSRQDPSGYTF. The CDR3 coding sequence is TGTGCCAGCAGTTACTCGCGACAGGACCCTTCGGGCTACACCTTC.

The genes are TRBV10-3 and TRBJ2-1; 8 bases map to TRBD1. Germline V gene sequence: CDR1 ENHRY, CDR2 SYGVKD. The CDR3 length is 15 residues. V trimming: 2 bases; J trimming: 7 bases; junction bases outside the gene matches: 7. CDR3 amino acids: CAISERQGARNEQFF. The CDR3 coding sequence is TGTGCCATCAGTGAGAGGCAGGGGGCGAGAAATGAGCAGTTCTTC.

This clone turned up a few times. The chain combines TRBV25-1 with TRBJ2-1; 10 bases map to TRBD2. Per germline, CDR1 MGHDK and CDR2 SYGVNS. The CDR3 covers 16 residues. V lost 3 bases to trimming and J lost 3 bases; unmatched junction nucleotides: 5. The CDR3: CASSDTSGAYYNEQFF. DNA of the CDR3: TGTGCCAGCAGTGACACTAGCGGGGCCTACTACAATGAGCAGTTCTTC.

Comment on this clone: Additional DNA sequences in this sample encode the identical CDR3. The V gene is TRBV5-1, the J gene TRBJ2-1; 10 bases match TRBD2. Germline assignment: CDR1 SGHRS and CDR2 YFSETQ. This CDR3 contains 17 residues. V dropped 5 bases and J dropped 7; count of bases not matched to a gene: 15. The CDR3 DNA follows: TGCGCCAGCAGATCGACCCTAGCGGGAGCCGGGAGTAATGAGCAGTTCTTC. Protein product: CASRSTLAGAGSNEQFF. Full variable domain (outside the CDR3, taken from reference TRBV5-1 and TRBJ2-1): KAGVTQTPRYLIKTRGQQVTLSCSPISGHRSVSWYQQTPGQGLQFLFEYFSETQRNKGNFPGRFSGRQFSNSRSEMNVSTLELGDSALYLCASRSTLAGAGSNEQFFGPGTRLTVL.

In this sample, this clone turned up once. The CDR3 is CASSRLVEGFGELFF. The CDR3 DNA follows: TGTGCCAGCAGCCGACTAGTGGAGGGCTTCGGGGAGCTGTTTTTT. The rearrangement joins TRBV14 to TRBJ2-2; D is possibly TRBD2 (6 bases). V was pared by 4 bases and J by 7 bases, with 16 bases between. The germline gives CDR1 SGHDN, CDR2 FVKESK. This CDR3 contains 15 residues.

The chain carries TRBV7-2 and TRBJ2-5, with TRBD2 identical over 9 bases. The J call may be faulty, since TRBJ2-7 better matches the DNA end. Germline assignment: CDR1 SGHTA and CDR2 FQGNSA. CDR3 size: 15 residues. The chain's CDR3 is CASSLASGSQYEQYF. Here the CDR3 DNA reads TGTGCCAGCAGCTTAGCTAGCGGGAGTCAGTACGAGCAGTACTTC.

CDR3 bases: TGTGCCAGCAGTCTGGGAGACCCCTCCTATGGCTACACCTTC. Amino acids: CASSLGDPSYGYTF. This chain connects TRBV28 to TRBJ1-2, with D unclear. The germline V and J ends were trimmed by 5 bases and 4 bases, with 14 bases remaining between them. CDR1 is MDHEN, CDR2 SYDVKM, per germline. The CDR3 has 14 residues.

This clone was seen a handful of times. The chain employs TRBV2 and TRBJ2-5, with TRBD1 as a possible D gene (6 bases). From germline, CDR1 is SNHLY and CDR2 FYNNEI. The CDR3 contains 14 residues. Trimming took 4 bases from V and 7 from J, leaving 16 bases between them. The CDR3 region has the DNA TGTGCCAGCAGTGTCTTATCAGGGGATGGGACCCAGTACTTC. This gives the protein CASSVLSGDGTQYF. Full variable domain (outside the CDR3, taken from reference TRBV2 and TRBJ2-5): EPEVTQTPSHQVTQMGQEVILRCVPISNHLYFYWYRQILGQKVEFLVSFYNNEISEKSEIFDDQFSVERPDGSNFTLKIRSTKLEDSAMYFCASSVLSGDGTQYFGPGTRLLVL.

The V gene is TRBV29-1, the J gene TRBJ2-3; 9 bases agree with TRBD2. In germline, CDR1 is SQVTM, CDR2 ANQGSEA. This CDR3 spans 14 amino acids. The V segment lost 8 bases and the J segment 2 bases; nucleotides outside the gene matches: 8. The CDR3 here is CSTRGLAITDTQYF. The DNA of the CDR3 is TGCAGCACTAGGGGACTAGCAATCACAGATACGCAGTATTTT.